This T cell receptor (beta chain) was sequenced during a study of beta chain features in type 1 diabetes. Whole-study findings and limits: Moderately but significantly shorter TCRB CDR3s were found in Type 1 diabetes patients in all four CD4+ subsets.

After removal of 1 base from V and 2 bases from J, the junction contained 2 bases not matched to a gene. Germline V CDR1 and CDR2: SGHAT, FQNNGV. The length of the CDR3 is 16 residues. The sample holds a few counts of this clone. No antigen is known for it. The entirety of the isolated RNA underwent reverse transcription, so expressed TCRB transcripts were sequenced. The repertoire was sequenced with immunoSEQ multiplex PCR; TCRdb's copy has only in-frame clones and lacks some. The table lists 250,000 to 350,000 clones, 14% of them singletons. Material for sequencing was naive CD4+ T cells from blood. The V gene is TRBV11-2, the J gene TRBJ2-5; 12 bases line up with TRBD2. This receptor was identified in a man aged 30-40 years with type 1 diabetes. CDR3 bases: TGTGCCAGCAGCTTAGCCCTAGCGGGAGGGCAAGAGACCCAGTACTTC. This sequence encodes CASSLALAGGQETQYF.